This T cell receptor beta chain was observed in a study of shared clonotypes between healthy human individuals. Splitting of each subset's genomic DNA was done evenly across several immunoSEQ plates. For sorted subsets, 200 ng DNA per replicate equaled around 28,000 T cell genomes. Using immunoSEQ multiplex PCR, the repertoire was profiled, and TCRdb retains in-frame clones only, with some absent. The table records millions of clones, 85% to 95% of them present only once. Study-wide findings and caveats: Naive subsets, compared against memory subsets, generally had larger estimated richness values. Sequencing depth was expected to influence donor clonotype sharing.

Germline assignment: CDR1 SNHLY and CDR2 FYNNEI. The CDR3 length is 15 residues. J lost 0 bases, V lost 7 bases, and 7 bases had no gene match. Naive CD8 cells lacked CD45RO and underwent positive selection for CCR7, leaving out terminally differentiated effector memory CD45RA+ cells. A remark on this clone: Its antigen remains unidentified.

The chain couples TRBV2 to TRBJ2-7; 9 bases agree with TRBD1. Sample: naive CD8+ T cells from PBMCs. The clonotype originates from a man between 18 and 29 years old in good health. Some clones in this sample may be carry-over from other donors' samples. CDR3 sequence: CASIGTGLSSYEQYF. As DNA, the CDR3 is TGTGCCAGCATTGGGACAGGGCTAAGCTCCTACGAGCAGTACTTC.